This TCR beta chain stems from a study of a mutant IDH1 vaccine in newly diagnosed glioma. For the study at large: Vaccines were begun 4-6 weeks after radiotherapy alone, or with temozolomide cycles. Study observations and caveats: Pseudoprogression apparently tracked independently of changes in top peripheral T cell clonotypes. Vaccination elicited immune responses in approximately 93% of patients.

This CDR3 is built from 14 residues. CDR1 is MNHEY, CDR2 SVGAGI, per germline. V lost 6 bases and J 5 bases, leaving 16 bases between the germline ends. Time point denoted: week 23, last vaccination. A single vaccine dose contained 300 ug of mutant IDH1 20-mer peptide, and topical imiquimod was used with it. Repertoires were generated with immunoSEQ multiplex PCR, while TCRdb's copy carries only in-frame clones and drops some. The table records roughly 70,000 clones, 84% of them present only once. Concerning this clone: The antigen is not known.

The TCR comes from a man between 18 and 29 years old with glioma. The V gene is TRBV6-5, the J gene TRBJ1-1; weak D call: TRBD1 (5 bases). Sequenced material: PBMCs, taken from a glioma patient whose treatment included an IDH1 peptide vaccine. The CDR3 sequence: CASSPRTRDTEAFF. As DNA, the CDR3 is TGTGCCAGCAGCCCCCGGACAAGGGATACTGAAGCTTTCTTT.